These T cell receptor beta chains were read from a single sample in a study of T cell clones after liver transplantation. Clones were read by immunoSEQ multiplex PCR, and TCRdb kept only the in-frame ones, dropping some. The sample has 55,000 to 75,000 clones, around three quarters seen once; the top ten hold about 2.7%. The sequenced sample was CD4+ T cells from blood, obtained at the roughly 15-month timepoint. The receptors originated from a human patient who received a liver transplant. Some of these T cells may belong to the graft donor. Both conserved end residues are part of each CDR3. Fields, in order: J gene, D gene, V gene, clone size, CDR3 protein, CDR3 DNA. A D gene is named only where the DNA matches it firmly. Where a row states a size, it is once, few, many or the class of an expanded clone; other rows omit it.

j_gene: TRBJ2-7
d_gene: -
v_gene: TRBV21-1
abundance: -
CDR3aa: CASSKEQGYEQYF
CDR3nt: TGTGCCAGCAGCAAAGAGCAGGGCTACGAGCAGTACTTC

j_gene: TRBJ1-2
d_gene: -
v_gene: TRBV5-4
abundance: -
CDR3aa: CASSSTGNEDGYTF
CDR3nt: TGTGCCAGCAGCTCTACAGGGAATGAAGATGGCTACACCTTC

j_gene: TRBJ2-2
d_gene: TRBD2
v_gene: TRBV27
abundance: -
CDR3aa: CASSLTLSGGAGELFF
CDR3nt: TGTGCCAGCAGTTTAACCCTTAGCGGGGGGGCCGGCGAGCTGTTTTTT

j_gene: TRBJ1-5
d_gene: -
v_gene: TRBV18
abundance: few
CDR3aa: CASSPSRDQPQHF
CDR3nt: TGTGCCAGCTCACCATCCAGGGATCAGCCCCAGCATTTT

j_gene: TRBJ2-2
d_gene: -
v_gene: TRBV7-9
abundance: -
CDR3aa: CASSNSHGGGELFF
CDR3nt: TGTGCCAGCAGCAACTCCCACGGGGGCGGGGAGCTGTTTTTT

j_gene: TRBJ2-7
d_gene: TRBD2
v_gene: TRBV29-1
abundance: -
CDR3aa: CSAPWGGPTYEQYF
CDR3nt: TGCAGCGCTCCCTGGGGGGGACCAACCTACGAGCAGTACTTC

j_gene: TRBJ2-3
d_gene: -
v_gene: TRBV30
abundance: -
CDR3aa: CAWSGATSTDTQYF
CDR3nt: TGTGCCTGGAGTGGAGCGACTAGCACAGATACGCAGTATTTT

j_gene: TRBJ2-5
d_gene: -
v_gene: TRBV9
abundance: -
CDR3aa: CASTMTEGAGETQYF
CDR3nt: TGTGCCAGCACCATGACTGAGGGCGCGGGAGAGACCCAGTACTTC

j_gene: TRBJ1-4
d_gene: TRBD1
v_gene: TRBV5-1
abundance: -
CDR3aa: CASSLDTGDEKLFF
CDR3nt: TGCGCCAGCAGCTTGGATACAGGGGATGAAAAACTGTTTTTT

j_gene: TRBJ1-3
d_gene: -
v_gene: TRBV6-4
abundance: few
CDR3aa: CASSAEAGNTIYF
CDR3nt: TGTGCCAGCAGTGCCGAGGCTGGAAACACCATATATTTT

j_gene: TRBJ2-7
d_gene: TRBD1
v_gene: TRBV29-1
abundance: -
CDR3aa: CSVVGTGGYEQYF
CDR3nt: TGCAGCGTTGTTGGGACAGGGGGCTACGAGCAGTACTTC

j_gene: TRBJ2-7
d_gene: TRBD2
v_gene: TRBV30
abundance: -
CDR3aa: CAWIGGSYEQYF
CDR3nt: TGTGCCTGGATCGGCGGGAGCTACGAGCAGTACTTC

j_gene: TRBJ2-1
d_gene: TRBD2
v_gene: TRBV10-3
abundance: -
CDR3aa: CAIRRGLANNNEQFF
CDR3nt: TGTGCCATCAGGAGAGGACTAGCGAATAACAATGAGCAGTTCTTC

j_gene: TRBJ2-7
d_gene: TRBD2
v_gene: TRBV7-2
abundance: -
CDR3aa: CASSSERGYEQYF
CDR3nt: TGTGCCAGCAGCTCCGAGCGGGGCTACGAGCAGTACTTC

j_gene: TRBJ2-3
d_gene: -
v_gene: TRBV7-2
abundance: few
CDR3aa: CASSPWTSNTDTQYF
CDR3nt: TGTGCCAGCAGCCCATGGACTTCCAACACAGATACGCAGTATTTT

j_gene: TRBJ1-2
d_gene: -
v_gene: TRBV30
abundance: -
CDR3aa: CAWSPGNGYTF
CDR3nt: TGTGCCTGGAGTCCAGGGAATGGCTACACCTTC

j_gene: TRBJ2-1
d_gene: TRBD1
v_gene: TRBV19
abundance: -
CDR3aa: CASNGGQGYNEQFF
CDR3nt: TGTGCCAGTAACGGCGGACAGGGCTACAATGAGCAGTTCTTC

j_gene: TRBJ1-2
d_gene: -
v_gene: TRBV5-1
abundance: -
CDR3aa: CASSPHVGYGYTF
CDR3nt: TGCGCCAGCAGCCCCCACGTTGGCTATGGCTACACCTTC

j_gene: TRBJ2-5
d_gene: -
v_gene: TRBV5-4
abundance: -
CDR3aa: CASSSIQQETQYF
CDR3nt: TGTGCCAGCAGCTCGATCCAACAAGAGACCCAGTACTTC

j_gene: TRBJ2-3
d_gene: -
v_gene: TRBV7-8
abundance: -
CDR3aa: CASSLSLDTQYF
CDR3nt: TGTGCCAGCAGCTTAAGTTTAGATACGCAGTATTTT

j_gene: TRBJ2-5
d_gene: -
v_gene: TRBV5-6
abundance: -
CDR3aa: CASSLGGQSQETQYF
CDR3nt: TGTGCCAGCAGCTTGGGGGGGCAGAGCCAAGAGACCCAGTACTTC

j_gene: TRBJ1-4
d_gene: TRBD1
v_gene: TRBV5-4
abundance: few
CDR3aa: CASSLQGAAEKLFF
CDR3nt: TGTGCCAGCAGCTTGCAGGGGGCGGCGGAAAAACTGTTTTTT

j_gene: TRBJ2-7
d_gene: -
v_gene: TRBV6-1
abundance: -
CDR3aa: CASSEESGWSSYEQYF
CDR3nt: TGTGCCAGCAGTGAAGAGTCGGGGTGGAGCTCCTACGAGCAGTACTTC

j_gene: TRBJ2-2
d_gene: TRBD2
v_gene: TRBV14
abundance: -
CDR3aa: CASSQVWTSGRRVGELFF
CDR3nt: TGTGCCAGCAGCCAAGTCTGGACTAGCGGGAGGAGGGTCGGGGAGCTGTTTTTT

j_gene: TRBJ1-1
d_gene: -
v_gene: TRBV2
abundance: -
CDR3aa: CASGLSRTEAFF
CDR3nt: TGTGCCAGCGGTCTCAGTAGGACTGAAGCTTTCTTT

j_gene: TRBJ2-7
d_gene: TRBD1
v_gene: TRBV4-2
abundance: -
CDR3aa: CASSQVQGQTGSEQYF
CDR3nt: TGTGCCAGCAGCCAAGTTCAGGGACAGACGGGGAGCGAGCAGTACTTC

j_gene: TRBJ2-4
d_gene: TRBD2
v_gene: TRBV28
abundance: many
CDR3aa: CASSPGRDIQYF
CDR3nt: TGTGCCAGCAGTCCCGGGAGGGACATTCAGTACTTC

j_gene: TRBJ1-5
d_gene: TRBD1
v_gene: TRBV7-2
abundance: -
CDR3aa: CASSLEGTVSNQPQHF
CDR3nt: TGTGCCAGCAGCTTAGAGGGGACAGTAAGCAATCAGCCCCAGCATTTT

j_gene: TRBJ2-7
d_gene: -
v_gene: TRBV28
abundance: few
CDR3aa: CASNRGRAYEQYF
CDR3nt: TGTGCCAGCAACAGAGGCAGGGCCTACGAGCAGTACTTC

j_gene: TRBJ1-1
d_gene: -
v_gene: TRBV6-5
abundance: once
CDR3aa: CASSYLAGMNTEAFF
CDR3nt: TGTGCCAGCAGTTACTTGGCAGGGATGAACACTGAAGCTTTCTTT

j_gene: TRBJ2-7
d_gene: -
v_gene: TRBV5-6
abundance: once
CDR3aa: CASSRGPQQYF
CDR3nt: TGTGCCAGCAGCCGGGGACCGCAGCAGTACTTC